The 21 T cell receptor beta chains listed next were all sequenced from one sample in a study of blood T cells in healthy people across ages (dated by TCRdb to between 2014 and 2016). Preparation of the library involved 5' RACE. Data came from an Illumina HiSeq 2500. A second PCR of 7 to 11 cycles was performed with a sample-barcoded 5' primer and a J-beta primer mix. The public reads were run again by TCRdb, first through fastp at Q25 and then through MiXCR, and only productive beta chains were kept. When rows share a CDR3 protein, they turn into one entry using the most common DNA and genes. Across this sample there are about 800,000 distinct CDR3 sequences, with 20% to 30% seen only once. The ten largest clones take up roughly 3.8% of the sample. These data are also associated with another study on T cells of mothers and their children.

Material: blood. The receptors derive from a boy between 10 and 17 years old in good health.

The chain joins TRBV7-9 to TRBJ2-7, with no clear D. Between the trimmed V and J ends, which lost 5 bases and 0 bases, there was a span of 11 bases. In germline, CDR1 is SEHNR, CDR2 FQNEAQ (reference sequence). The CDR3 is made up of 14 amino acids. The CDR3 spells CASSTSSSSYEQYF. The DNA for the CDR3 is TGTGCCAGCAGCACCAGTTCTAGCTCCTACGAGCAGTACTTC.

The CDR3 coding sequence is TGTGCCAGCAGCCCAACGGACTCAAGCGAGACCCAGTACTTC. Protein: CASSPTDSSETQYF. The rearrangement joins TRBV14 to TRBJ2-5; the D gene is possibly TRBD2 (5 bases). The CDR3 covers 14 residues. The V and J ends lost 4 bases and 5 bases respectively, with 14 bases between them. Germline assignment: CDR1 SGHDN and CDR2 FVKESK.

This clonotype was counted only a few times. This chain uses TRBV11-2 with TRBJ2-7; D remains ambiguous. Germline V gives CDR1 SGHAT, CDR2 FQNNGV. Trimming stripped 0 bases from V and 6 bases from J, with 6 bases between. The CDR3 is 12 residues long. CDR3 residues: CASSLDMSEQYF. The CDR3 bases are TGTGCCAGCAGCTTAGATATGTCCGAGCAGTACTTC.

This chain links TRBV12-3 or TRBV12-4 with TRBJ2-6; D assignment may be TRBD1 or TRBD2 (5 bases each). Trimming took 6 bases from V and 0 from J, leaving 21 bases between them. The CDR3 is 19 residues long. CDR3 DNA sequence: TGTGCCAGCAGAACTACATGGGACCCCCTACCCTCTGGGGCCAACGTCCTGACTTTC. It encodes CASRTTWDPLPSGANVLTF.

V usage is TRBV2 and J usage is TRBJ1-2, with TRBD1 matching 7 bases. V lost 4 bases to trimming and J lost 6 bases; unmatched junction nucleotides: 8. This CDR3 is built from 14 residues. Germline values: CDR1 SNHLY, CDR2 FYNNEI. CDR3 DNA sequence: TGTGCCAGCAGTGTCTTACAGGGGTCCCATGGCTACACCTTC. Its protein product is CASSVLQGSHGYTF.

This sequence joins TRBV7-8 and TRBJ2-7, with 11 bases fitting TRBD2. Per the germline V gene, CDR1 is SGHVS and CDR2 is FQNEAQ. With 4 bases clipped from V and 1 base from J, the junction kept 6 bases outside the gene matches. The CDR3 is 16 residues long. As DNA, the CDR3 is TGTGCCAGCAGCTCGCTCGGGACTAGCGGATCCTACGAGCAGTACTTC. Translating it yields CASSSLGTSGSYEQYF.

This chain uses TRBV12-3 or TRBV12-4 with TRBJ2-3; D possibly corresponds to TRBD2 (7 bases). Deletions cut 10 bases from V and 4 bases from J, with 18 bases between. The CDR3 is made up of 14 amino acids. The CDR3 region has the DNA TGTGCCACGTCAAGGGGGGGCGGGGCAGATACGCAGTATTTT. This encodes CATSRGGGADTQYF.

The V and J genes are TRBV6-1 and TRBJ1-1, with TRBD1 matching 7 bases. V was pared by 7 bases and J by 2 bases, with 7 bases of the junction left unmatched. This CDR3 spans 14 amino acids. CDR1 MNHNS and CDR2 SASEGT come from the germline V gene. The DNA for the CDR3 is TGTGCCAGCAATGCCCGGGACAGCAACACTGAAGCTTTCTTT. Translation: CASNARDSNTEAFF.

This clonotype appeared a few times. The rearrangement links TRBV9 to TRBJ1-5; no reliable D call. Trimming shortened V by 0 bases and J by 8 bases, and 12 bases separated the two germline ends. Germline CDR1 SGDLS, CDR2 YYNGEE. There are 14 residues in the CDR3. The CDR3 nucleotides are TGTGCCAGCAGCGTAGGAGGGTTTGGAAAGCCCCAGCATTTT. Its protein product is CASSVGGFGKPQHF.

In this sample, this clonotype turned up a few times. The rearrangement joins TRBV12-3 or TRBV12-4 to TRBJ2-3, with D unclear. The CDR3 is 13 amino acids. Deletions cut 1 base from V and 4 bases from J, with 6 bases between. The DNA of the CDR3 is TGTGCCAGCAGTTTAGAAGTCCCAGATACGCAGTATTTT. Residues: CASSLEVPDTQYF.

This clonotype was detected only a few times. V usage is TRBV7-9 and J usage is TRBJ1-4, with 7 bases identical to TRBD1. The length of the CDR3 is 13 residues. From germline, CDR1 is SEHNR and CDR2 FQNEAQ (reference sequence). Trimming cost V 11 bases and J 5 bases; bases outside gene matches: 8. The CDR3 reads CAGRDSKNEKLFF. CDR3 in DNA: TGTGCCGGCCGGGACAGCAAAAATGAAAAACTGTTTTTT.

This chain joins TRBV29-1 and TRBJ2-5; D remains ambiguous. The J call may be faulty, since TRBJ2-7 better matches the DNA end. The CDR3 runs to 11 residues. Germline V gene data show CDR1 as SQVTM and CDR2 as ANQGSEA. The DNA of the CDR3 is TGCAGCGTTGAAGTCGGCCCCGAGCAGTACTTC. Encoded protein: CSVEVGPEQYF.

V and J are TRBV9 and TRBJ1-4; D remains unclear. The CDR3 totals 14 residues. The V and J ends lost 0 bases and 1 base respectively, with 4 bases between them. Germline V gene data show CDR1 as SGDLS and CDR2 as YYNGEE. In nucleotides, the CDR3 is TGTGCCAGCAGCGTAGCAGTAACTAATGAAAAACTGTTTTTT. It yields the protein CASSVAVTNEKLFF.

The CDR3 protein is CASSLGSSGGSYEQYF. The CDR3 DNA follows: TGTGCCAGCAGCTTAGGGTCTAGCGGCGGCTCCTACGAGCAGTACTTC. The J gene is TRBJ2-7, the V gene TRBV7-2; 7 nucleotides align to TRBD2. V lost 1 base, J lost 0 bases, and 6 bases stayed unmatched. The germline V gene has CDR1 SGHTA and CDR2 FQGNSA. This CDR3 contains 16 residues.

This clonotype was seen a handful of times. CDR3 sequence reads: CSVDNRGSGHNEQFF. CDR3 in DNA: TGCAGCGTTGATAATCGCGGTAGCGGGCATAATGAGCAGTTCTTC. The V gene is TRBV29-1, the J gene TRBJ2-5, with TRBD2 matching over 7 bases. The J call is in doubt because the DNA end fits TRBJ2-1 better. Per the germline V gene, CDR1 is SQVTM and CDR2 is ANQGSEA. The CDR3 spans 15 residues.

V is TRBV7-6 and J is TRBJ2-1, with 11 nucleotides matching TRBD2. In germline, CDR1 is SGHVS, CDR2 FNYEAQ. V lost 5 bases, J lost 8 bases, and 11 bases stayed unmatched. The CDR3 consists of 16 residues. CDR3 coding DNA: TGTGCCAGCAGCCCGGAACTAGCGGGAGCTGTAGATGAGCAGTTCTTC. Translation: CASSPELAGAVDEQFF.

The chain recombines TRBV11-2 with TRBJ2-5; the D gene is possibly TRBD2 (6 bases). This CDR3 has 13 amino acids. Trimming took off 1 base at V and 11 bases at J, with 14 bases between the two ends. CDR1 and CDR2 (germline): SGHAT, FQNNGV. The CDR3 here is CASSLGMVREQYF. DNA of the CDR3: TGTGCCAGCAGCTTAGGAATGGTCCGGGAGCAGTACTTC.

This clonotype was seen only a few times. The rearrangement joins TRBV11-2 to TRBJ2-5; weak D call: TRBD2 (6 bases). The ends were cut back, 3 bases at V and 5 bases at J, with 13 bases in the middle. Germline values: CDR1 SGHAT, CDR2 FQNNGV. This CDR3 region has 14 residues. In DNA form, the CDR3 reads TGTGCCAGCAGCTTGGGACTGGGGTTTGAGACCCAGTACTTC. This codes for CASSLGLGFETQYF.

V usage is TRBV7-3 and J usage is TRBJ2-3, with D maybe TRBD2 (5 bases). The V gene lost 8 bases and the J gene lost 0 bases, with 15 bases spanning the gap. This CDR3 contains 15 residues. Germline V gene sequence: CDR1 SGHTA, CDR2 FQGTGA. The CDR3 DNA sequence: TGTGCCAGCGGCCCCGGGGTAGCGAGCACAGATACGCAGTATTTT. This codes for CASGPGVASTDTQYF.

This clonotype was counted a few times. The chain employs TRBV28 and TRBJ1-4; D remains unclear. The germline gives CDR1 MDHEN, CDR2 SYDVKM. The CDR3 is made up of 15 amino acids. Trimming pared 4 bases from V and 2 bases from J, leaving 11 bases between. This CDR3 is CASSSPHSTNEKLFF. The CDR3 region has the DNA TGTGCCAGCAGTTCCCCCCACAGCACTAATGAAAAACTGTTTTTT.

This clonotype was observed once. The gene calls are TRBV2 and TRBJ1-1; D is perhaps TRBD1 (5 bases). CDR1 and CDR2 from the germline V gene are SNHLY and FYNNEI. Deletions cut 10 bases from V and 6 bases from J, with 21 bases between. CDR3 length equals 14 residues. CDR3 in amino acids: CATRTSGRVAEAFF. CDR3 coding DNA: TGTGCCACCAGAACGTCAGGGAGGGTCGCTGAAGCTTTCTTT.